A selection of T cell receptor beta chains follows, all from one sample in a study of long-term antiretroviral therapy in people with HIV. Profiled with immunoSEQ multiplex PCR; TCRdb holds only in-frame clones, not every one. The sample lists under 20,000 clones; approximately 81% were seen once. The sequencing here drew on unsorted PBMCs, taken 0.3 years after starting antiretroviral therapy. The receptors here all came from a woman aged 45 to 65 with HIV. Each CDR3 is given with its conserved first and last residue.

>TRBJ2-3|TRBV6-1|12
CASSGGADTQYF
>TRBJ2-3|TRBV7-8|15
CASSLAGPGTDTQYF
>TRBJ2-3|TRBV11-2|13
CASSPPDTPVWDF
>TRBJ1-1|TRBV9|11
CASNLAGEAFF
>TRBJ2-6|TRBV15|13
CATSRYRANVLTF
>TRBJ2-1|TRBV7-9|18
CASSLGFGSSGGYNEQFF
>TRBJ1-1|TRBV6-1|14
CASSRQGAASEAFF
>TRBJ2-2|TRBV15|12
CATSRGTGELFF
>TRBJ1-4|TRBV7-9|13
CASSLMGGEKLFF
>TRBJ2-3|TRBV9|15
CASSVGGGGTDTQYF